The T cell receptor beta chain described here comes from a study of radiation and T cells in renal cell carcinoma. Study-wide findings and caveats: No pretreatment tumor biopsies were available for baseline clonotypes.

Libraries were prepared by immunoSEQ multiplex PCR; TCRdb keeps only in-frame clonotypes and omits some of them. The table includes about 64,000 clones, 60% to 85% detected once. Time point reported: blood 4 weeks post-SBRT, at nephrectomy. Indicated treatment: 15 Gy SBRT to primary tumor, nephrectomy 4 weeks later. Nephrectomy followed 15 Gy stereotactic body radiation by 4 weeks. In this sample, this clone turned up once. Its antigen is unidentified. This TCR came from a man between 60 and 70 years old with renal cell carcinoma. Sequencing used blood, obtained from a patient whose treatment included radiotherapy and nephrectomy.

DNA for the CDR3: TGTGCCAGCAACTACCTACAGGGGAACACTGAAGCTTTCTTT. Translation gives CASNYLQGNTEAFF. The genes are TRBV2 and TRBJ1-1; D is possibly TRBD1 (6 bases). This CDR3 has 14 amino acids. CDR1 and CDR2 (germline): SNHLY, FYNNEI. V dropped 7 bases and J dropped 1 base, with 13 bases sitting between them.